This T cell receptor beta chain is drawn from a study of CD8+ T cells in alopecia areata. Study-wide findings and caveats: Scalp lesions, especially in alopecia totalis/universalis, had higher clonality than normal scalp. Scalp samples also yield sequences from resident alphabeta T cells of normal skin.

This clone appeared a single time. Antigen unknown. As the sequencing template, cDNA was produced by extracting RNA and reverse transcribing it. The data were produced by immunoSEQ multiplex PCR, yet TCRdb's version contains in-frame clones alone and is incomplete. Of approximately 120,000 clones in the sample, 40% to 55% were seen once. The CDR3 extends over 15 amino acids. In germline, CDR1 is LGHNA, CDR2 YSLEER. Trimming removed 2 bases at V and 4 bases at J, with 14 bases between. The sequenced sample was NKG2D-low CD8+ T cells sorted from blood. This TCR was recovered from a human donor with alopecia areata. This sequence joins TRBV4-3 and TRBJ2-5; the D call may be TRBD1 or TRBD2 (5 bases each). In DNA, the CDR3 is TGCGCCAGCAGCCAATCTCTGGGACGTGGAGAGACCCAGTACTTC. Amino acids: CASSQSLGRGETQYF.